This paragraph reports one T cell receptor (beta chain). The antigen is unknown. Trimming removed 0 bases from V and 3 bases from J, with 8 bases in between. Germline V lookup: CDR1 MNHEY, CDR2 SVGAGI. This CDR3 comprises 15 residues. This entry comes from a study of CD8 T cells in ankylosing spondylitis. Study results and limitations: Disease-linked clones, CD8+, were relatively rare in peripheral blood. Characteristic of ankylosing spondylitis blood, it appeared, was a TCR beta motif comprising roughly eight highly homologous variants. Disease-linked clones were reportedly significantly enriched in matched ankylosing spondylitis synovial fluid.

Generation of TCR beta libraries employed quantitative 5'-RACE incorporating molecular barcodes. TCRdb re-derived calls from the 5' RACE reads in MiXCR, one entry per CDR3 protein. The table records 30,000 to 45,000 distinct CDR3 sequences, approximately 10% of them present only once. V gene TRBV6-5 combines with J gene TRBJ2-2; D may correspond to TRBD1 or TRBD2 (5 bases each). The source is a male donor with ankylosing spondylitis. The sequencing sample was made of synovial fluid, either unsorted or a sorted T cell fraction (not recorded which). The CDR3 here is CASSYSRGDTGELFF. CDR3 sequence (DNA): TGTGCCAGCAGTTACTCGAGAGGGGACACCGGGGAGCTGTTTTTT.